This TCR beta chain stems from a study of cytomegalovirus exposure and HLA in healthy donors (dated 2017 in TCRdb). Regarding the complete study: A later analysis indicated that the 90 to 150 validation repertoires were generated on the platform also employed for the roughly 650 repertoires of the first cohort. The study was designed to test whether signatures of past pathogen exposure could be identified by cataloging public T cell receptors. To predict cytomegalovirus infection status, the study combined high-throughput TCR immunosequencing, statistical association of individual TCRs with disease status, and machine learning. Besides the first cohort of approximately 710 subjects, a separate validation cohort made up of about 120 different subjects was used. The research as a whole found: The authors suggested that the approach could potentially be extended to other disease states and immunological phenotypes. In both the original and validation cohorts, the classifier was reported to diagnose cytomegalovirus status with high specificity and sensitivity. A later analysis lacked HLA typing for the validation cohort, so it scored co-occurrence in that cohort across all 110 or so repertoires. Across donors, most TCR sequences were observed very rarely, whereas some public TCRs were present in many individuals. A total of about 180 TCR beta chains were listed by the study as associated with cytomegalovirus. Of the cluster scores, about 94% were above 0 in a later analysis, which found that TCRs clustered in the first cohort also tended to co-occur in the 120 validation repertoires. A few of the identified cytomegalovirus-associated TCR beta chains were confirmed in vitro to be specific for cytomegalovirus antigens.

To prepare the library, the immunoSEQ multiplex PCR assay was applied. Per the original workflow: A statistical classification framework was built to diagnose cytomegalovirus status from the catalog of TCR beta chain sequences. Not all clones reach the TCRdb copy of this immuneACCESS table, which keeps in-frame sequences only. Checked studies attribute under half of the gap to unresolved V genes and leave the rest unexplained. For V, J and clone size, that table is used; D and trimming come from the DNA. The sample table lists some 250,000 clones, 90% of them with a count of one. Under 0.4% of the sample belongs to the ten largest clones. Regarding this clone: No cognate antigen has been identified for it. Within one base of it there is no much larger clone, and no base qualities were kept.

Donors formed part of the validation cohort, which comprised 120 subjects and was distinct from the first cohort of under 750 subjects. Sequenced material: PBMCs. The source is a young woman in good health and CMV-seronegative.

At the DNA level, the sequence is TGTGCCAGCAGGGACGGGGGGGCCGACAATGAGCAGTTCTTC. It translates to CASRDGGADNEQFF. The chain links TRBV5-4 with TRBJ2-1, and 8 junction bases match TRBD2. The germline V gene (reference sequence) supplies CDR1 SGHNT and CDR2 YYREEE. Here V drops 5 bases and J drops 5 bases, and the junction holds 6 bases not matched to any gene. The CDR3 covers 14 residues, taking in both the cysteine and the phenylalanine. The retained sequence is limited to the CDR3, 42 bases, with the frame set at the first base.